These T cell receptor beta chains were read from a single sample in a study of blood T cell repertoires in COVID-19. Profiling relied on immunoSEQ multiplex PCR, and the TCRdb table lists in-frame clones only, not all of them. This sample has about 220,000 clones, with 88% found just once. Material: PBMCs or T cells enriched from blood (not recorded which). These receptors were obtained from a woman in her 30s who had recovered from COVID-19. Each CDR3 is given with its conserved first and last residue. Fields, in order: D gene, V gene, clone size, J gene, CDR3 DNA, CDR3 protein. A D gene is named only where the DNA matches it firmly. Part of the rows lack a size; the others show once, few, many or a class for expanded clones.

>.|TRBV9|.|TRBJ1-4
TGTGCCAGCAGCCGACAGGCGACAAATGAAAAACTGTTTTTT
CASSRQATNEKLFF
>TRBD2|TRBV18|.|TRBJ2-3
TGTGCCAGCTCATCTAATACCGGGACTAGCGGCACAGATACGCAGTATTTT
CASSSNTGTSGTDTQYF
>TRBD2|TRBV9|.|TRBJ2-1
TGTGCCAGCAGCACACAAGCGGGGGGGTTCCCCTACAATGAGCAGTTCTTC
CASSTQAGGFPYNEQFF
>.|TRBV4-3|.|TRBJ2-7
TGCGCCAGCAGCCAAGATCTGGCAAACTCCTACGAGCAGTACTTC
CASSQDLANSYEQYF
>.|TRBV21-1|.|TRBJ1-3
TGTGCCAGCAGCAAAGCGCTTTTCGGGGGAACTGGAAACACCATATATTTT
CASSKALFGGTGNTIYF
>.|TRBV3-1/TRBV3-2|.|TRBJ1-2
TGTGCCAGCAGCCAAGATCTCAACCGACTCGGTGGCTACACCTTC
CASSQDLNRLGGYTF
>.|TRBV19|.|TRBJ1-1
TGTGCCAGTAGCGACAGGAACACTGAAGCTTTCTTT
CASSDRNTEAFF
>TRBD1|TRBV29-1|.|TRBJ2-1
TGCAGCGTTGAGGCAACAGGGGGTGGTGAGCAGTTCTTC
CSVEATGGGEQFF
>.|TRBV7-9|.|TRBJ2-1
TGTGCCAGCAGCTTAGCGGACAGCTACAATGAGCAGTTCTTC
CASSLADSYNEQFF
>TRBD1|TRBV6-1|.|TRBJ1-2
TGTGCCAGCAGTGAACGAACAGGGGACTATGGCTACACCTTC
CASSERTGDYGYTF
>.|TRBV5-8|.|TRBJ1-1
TGTGCCAGCAGCTTGGGAGGGCTGAACACTGAAGCTTTCTTT
CASSLGGLNTEAFF
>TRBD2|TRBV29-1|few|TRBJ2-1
TGCAGCGTTGAAGGGCGGGGGGACAATGAGCAGTTCTTC
CSVEGRGDNEQFF
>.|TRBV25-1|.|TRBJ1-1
TGTGCCAGCAGTGAATATCCCGAAAACAGGGAAGCTTTCTTT
CASSEYPENREAFF
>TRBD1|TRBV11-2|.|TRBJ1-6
TGTGCCAGCAGCCCACAGGGGGCCAATTCACCCCTCCACTTT
CASSPQGANSPLHF
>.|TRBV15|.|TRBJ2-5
TGTGCCACCGGACAAGCAGGTGTAGAGACCCAGTACTTC
CATGQAGVETQYF
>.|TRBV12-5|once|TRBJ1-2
TGTGCTAGTGGTTTAACTAGGAAAGCTAACTATGGCTACACCTTC
CASGLTRKANYGYTF
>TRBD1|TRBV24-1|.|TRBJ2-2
TGTGCCACCAGTGATTCTACCGGGACAGGGGTGGTCACCGGGGAGCTGTTTTTT
CATSDSTGTGVVTGELFF
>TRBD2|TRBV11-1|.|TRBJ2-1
TGTGCCAGCAGCTTAGGACTAGCGGCACTCAATGAGCAGTTCTTC
CASSLGLAALNEQFF
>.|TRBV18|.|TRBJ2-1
TGTGCCAGCTCACCACCGGAAGGGAGGGGGAGCTCCTACAATGAGCAGTTCTTC
CASSPPEGRGSSYNEQFF
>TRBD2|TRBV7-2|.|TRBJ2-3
TGTGCCAGCAGCTTAGGATCTAGCGGGGGCACAGATACGCAGTATTTT
CASSLGSSGGTDTQYF
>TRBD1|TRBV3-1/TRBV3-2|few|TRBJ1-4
TGTGCCAGCAGCCCGACAGGGAGCGGTGAAAAACTGTTTTTT
CASSPTGSGEKLFF
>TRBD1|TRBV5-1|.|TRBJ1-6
TGCGCCAGCAGCTTGGATCGGACAGGGAACTCACCCCTCCACTTT
CASSLDRTGNSPLHF
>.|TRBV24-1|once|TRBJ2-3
TGTGCCACCAGTTCAGGGGCAACTAGCACAGATACGCAGTATTTT
CATSSGATSTDTQYF
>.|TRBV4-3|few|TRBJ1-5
TGCGCCAGCAGCCAAGATTGGTCCAGGGCCAATCAGCCCCAGCATTTT
CASSQDWSRANQPQHF
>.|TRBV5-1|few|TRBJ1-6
TGCGCCAGCAGGGTGGGCCTCTATAATTCACCCCTCCACTTT
CASRVGLYNSPLHF
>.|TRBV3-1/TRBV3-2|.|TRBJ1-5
TGTGCCAGCAGCCAGAACAGTCAGCCCCAGCATTTT
CASSQNSQPQHF
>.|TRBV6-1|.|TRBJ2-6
TGTGCCAGCAGTGAACAGGCCCTATTGTCTGGGGCCAACGTCCTGACTTTC
CASSEQALLSGANVLTF
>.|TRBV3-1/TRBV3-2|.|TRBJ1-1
TGTGCCAGCAGCCAAGCAGGGGAAGCTTTCTTT
CASSQAGEAFF
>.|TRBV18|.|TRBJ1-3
TGTGCCAGCTCACAATCATACACAAACACCATATATTTT
CASSQSYTNTIYF
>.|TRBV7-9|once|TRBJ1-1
TGTGCCAGCAGCTTATTACAGACGAACACTGAAGCTTTCTTT
CASSLLQTNTEAFF
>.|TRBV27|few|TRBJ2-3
TGTGCCAGCAGTTTTTCGCGGGGTCCCACAGATACGCAGTATTTT
CASSFSRGPTDTQYF
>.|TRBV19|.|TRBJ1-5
TGTGCCAGCCTACCTATGGCGGGGGACAATCAGCCCCAGCATTTT
CASLPMAGDNQPQHF
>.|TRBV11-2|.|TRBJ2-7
TGTGCCAGCAGCTTACACAAACGCGAGCAGTACTTC
CASSLHKREQYF
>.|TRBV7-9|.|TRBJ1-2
TGTGCCAGCAGCCCGGTGACTTTATATGGCTACACCTTC
CASSPVTLYGYTF
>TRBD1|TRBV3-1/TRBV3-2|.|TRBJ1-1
TGTGCCAGCAGCCAGTCTCGACAGGGGAACACTGAAGCTTTCTTT
CASSQSRQGNTEAFF
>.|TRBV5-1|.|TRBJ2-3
TGCGCCAGCAGCTCGACAACAGGGACAGATACGCAGTATTTT
CASSSTTGTDTQYF
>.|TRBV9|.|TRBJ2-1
TGTGCCAGCAGCGTAGAAAGCGGTACCTACAATGAGCAGTTCTTC
CASSVESGTYNEQFF
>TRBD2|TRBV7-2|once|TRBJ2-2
TGTGCCAGCAGCTTTTTGCGGGGGGCCGGGGAGCTGTTTTTT
CASSFLRGAGELFF
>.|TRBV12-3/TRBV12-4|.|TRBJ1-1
TGTGCCAGCACCTCGGGGTTGAAAGCTTTCTTT
CASTSGLKAFF
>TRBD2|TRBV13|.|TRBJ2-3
TGTGCCAGCAGCCTCCTGCGGGGGAGGGTTGGAGATACGCAGTATTTT
CASSLLRGRVGDTQYF
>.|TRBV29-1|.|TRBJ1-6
TGCAGCGTGAGGAGGGAAACAAATTCACCCCTCCACTTT
CSVRRETNSPLHF
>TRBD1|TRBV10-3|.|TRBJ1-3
TGTGCCATCAGTGCAGGACAGGCTGGAAACACCATATATTTT
CAISAGQAGNTIYF
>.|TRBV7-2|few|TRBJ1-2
TGTGCCAGCAGCCTCCGTGGAGGGTTTAATGGCTACACCTTC
CASSLRGGFNGYTF
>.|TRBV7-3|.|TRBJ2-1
TGTGCCAGCAGCCCTGGTGGGGGGAACTACAATGAGCAGTTCTTC
CASSPGGGNYNEQFF
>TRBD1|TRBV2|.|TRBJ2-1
TGTGCCAGCAGCCCGGACAGGGGGCTTTACAATGAGCAGTTCTTC
CASSPDRGLYNEQFF
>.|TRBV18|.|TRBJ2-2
TGTGCCAGCTCACCGTCCAGAGGGAACACCGGGGAGCTGTTTTTT
CASSPSRGNTGELFF
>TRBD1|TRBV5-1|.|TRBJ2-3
TGCGCCAGCAGCCTAACTGGAAGGGACAGCTCGACAGATACGCAGTATTTT
CASSLTGRDSSTDTQYF
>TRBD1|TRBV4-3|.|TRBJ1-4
TGCGCCAGCAGCCCAATTAGAACAGGGGTCACTAATGAAAAACTGTTTTTT
CASSPIRTGVTNEKLFF
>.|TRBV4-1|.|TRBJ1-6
TGCGCCAGCAGCCAAGATCGTAGGACAGTGAATTCACCCCTCCACTTT
CASSQDRRTVNSPLHF
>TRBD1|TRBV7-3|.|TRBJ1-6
TGTGCCAGCAGCAGGGACAGGGGTAATTCACCCCTCCACTTT
CASSRDRGNSPLHF
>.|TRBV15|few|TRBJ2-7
TGTGCCACCAGCAGATCCGGAGTCGAGCAGTACTTC
CATSRSGVEQYF
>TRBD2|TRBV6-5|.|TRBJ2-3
TGTGCCAGCCGACTAGCGGGGGGGTACGCAGATACGCAGTATTTT
CASRLAGGYADTQYF
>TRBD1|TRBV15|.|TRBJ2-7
TGTGCCACCAGCCGTAGAACCGGGACAGGGGACGAGCAGTACTTC
CATSRRTGTGDEQYF
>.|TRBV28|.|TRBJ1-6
TGTGCCAGCAGTTTGCAGAATTCACCCCTCCACTTT
CASSLQNSPLHF
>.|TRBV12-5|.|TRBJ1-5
TGTGCTAGTGGTTTGTGGTTTCAGGACAACAAACGTAGCCAGCATTTT
CASGLWFQDNKRSQHF
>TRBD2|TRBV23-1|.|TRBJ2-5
TGCGCCAGCAGTCCCAGGACTAGTCAAGAGACCCAGTACTTC
CASSPRTSQETQYF
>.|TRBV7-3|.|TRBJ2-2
TGTGCCAGCAGCTTAACCCAGGGGGAGGTCGGGGAGCTGTTTTTT
CASSLTQGEVGELFF